These 27 T cell receptor beta chains were sequenced from one sample in a study of cytomegalovirus exposure and HLA in healthy donors. The PCR contained 60 Vbeta and 13 Jbeta primers. Here immunoSEQ multiplex PCR was the method, and the copy in TCRdb shows in-frame clones only, minus some. The table shows under 200,000 clones, with over 65% occurring only once. The sequenced material came from PBMCs. Receptors originate from a female donor in good health and CMV-seronegative.

J is TRBJ2-1 and V is TRBV2; D is ambiguous. The CDR3 is 12 amino acids. V was cut by 2 bases and J by 6 bases, with 5 bases left in between. Looked up from germline, CDR1 is SNHLY and CDR2 is FYNNEI. CDR3 bases: TGTGCCAGCAGTGAATCTAGCAATGAGCAGTTCTTC. This sequence encodes CASSESSNEQFF. The full variable domain, in which reference TRBV2 and TRBJ2-1 provide the parts outside the CDR3, is EPEVTQTPSHQVTQMGQEVILRCVPISNHLYFYWYRQILGQKVEFLVSFYNNEISEKSEIFDDQFSVERPDGSNFTLKIRSTKLEDSAMYFCASSESSNEQFFGPGTRLTVL.

V is TRBV7-9 and J is TRBJ1-2, with a tentative D call TRBD1 (6 bases). This CDR3 spans 15 amino acids. With 5 bases removed from V and 8 bases from J, the gap between germline ends came to 21 bases. Per the germline V gene, CDR1 is SEHNR and CDR2 is FQNEAQ (reference sequence). The CDR3 region has the DNA TGTGCCAGCAGCCCATTAGGGGGGGGCGACTCAGGCTACACCTTC. This sequence encodes CASSPLGGGDSGYTF.

The CDR3 protein is CSAGQAYEQYF. DNA of the CDR3: TGCAGTGCTGGACAGGCCTACGAGCAGTACTTC. The genes are TRBV20-1 and TRBJ2-7; TRBD1 agrees at 7 bases. Per the germline V gene, CDR1 is DFQATT and CDR2 is SNEGSKA (reference sequence). The CDR3 extends over 11 amino acids. The trim removed 5 bases at V and 2 bases at J, leaving 0 bases unmatched.

This clone was seen only once. V usage is TRBV7-9 and J usage is TRBJ2-1; D call uncertain. CDR1 is SEHNR and CDR2 is FQNEAQ in the germline V gene (reference sequence). The CDR3 is 11 residues long. V lost 5 bases and J lost 9, with 8 bases in between. The CDR3 coding sequence is TGTGCCAGCAGCAAGATTAGTGAGCAGTTCTTC. Translating gives CASSKISEQFF. The full variable domain, its missing parts supplied by reference TRBV7-9 and TRBJ2-1, is DTGVSQNPRHKITKRGQNVTFRCDPISEHNRLYWYRQTLGQGPEFLTYFQNEAQLEKSRLLSDRFSAERPKGSFSTLEIQRTEQGDSAMYLCASSKISEQFFGPGTRLTVL.

V usage is TRBV5-1 and J usage is TRBJ2-3; D is possibly TRBD1 (6 bases). Trimming took 4 bases from V and 1 from J, leaving 16 bases between them. The CDR3 is made up of 16 amino acids. Germline V lookup: CDR1 SGHRS, CDR2 YFSETQ. CDR3 in amino acids: CASSPGPGVGTDTQYF. The CDR3 bases are TGCGCCAGCAGCCCAGGTCCAGGGGTAGGCACAGATACGCAGTATTTT.

The rearrangement links TRBV28 to TRBJ1-2; 12 positions match TRBD1. Germline V gives CDR1 MDHEN, CDR2 SYDVKM. V shed 3 bases, J shed 7 bases, and the junction held 15 bases outside the gene matches. The CDR3 sequence is 18 residues long. The CDR3 loop reads CASSFPGTGGFAYSGYTF. CDR3 in DNA: TGTGCCAGCAGTTTCCCCGGGACAGGGGGCTTTGCGTACTCTGGCTACACCTTC.

The V and J genes are TRBV2 and TRBJ2-1; TRBD1 aligns across 9 bases. The junction had 12 bases not matched to a gene; V was cut back by 7 bases and J by 8 bases. Germline CDR1 and CDR2: SNHLY and FYNNEI. The CDR3 has 15 residues. DNA of the CDR3: TGTGCCAGCAACCCCGGGACAGGGAAGGTGGATGAGCAGTTCTTC. As protein: CASNPGTGKVDEQFF. Based on the CDR3 plus reference TRBV2 and TRBJ2-1, the full variable domain is EPEVTQTPSHQVTQMGQEVILRCVPISNHLYFYWYRQILGQKVEFLVSFYNNEISEKSEIFDDQFSVERPDGSNFTLKIRSTKLEDSAMYFCASNPGTGKVDEQFFGPGTRLTVL.

This chain joins TRBV11-2 and TRBJ1-2; D remains ambiguous. This CDR3 has 14 residues. The germline CDR1 and CDR2 sequences are SGHAT and FQNNGV. With 0 bases removed from V and 4 bases from J, the gap between germline ends came to 9 bases. The CDR3 sequence is CASSLDRQIYGYTF. The CDR3 nucleotides read TGTGCCAGCAGCTTAGACAGGCAGATCTATGGCTACACCTTC.

This chain connects TRBV4-1 to TRBJ1-4, with D maybe TRBD1 (5 bases). The V end lost 4 bases, the J end lost 2 bases, and 14 bases lay between the germline ends. Per the germline V gene, CDR1 is MGHRA and CDR2 is YSYEKL. The CDR3 is 16 amino acids. CDR3 sequence: CASSLTPGGTNEKLFF. The CDR3 region has the DNA TGCGCCAGCAGCCTCACACCCGGGGGTACTAATGAAAAACTGTTTTTT.

As DNA, the CDR3 is TGTGCCAGCAGCTCCCCCGGGACTAGCAAAGAGACCCAGTACTTC. Translating it yields CASSSPGTSKETQYF. This chain uses TRBV5-4 with TRBJ2-5; 9 positions match TRBD2. The trim removed 3 bases at V and 3 bases at J, leaving 6 bases unmatched. The CDR3 sequence is 15 residues long. Per the germline V gene, CDR1 is SGHNT and CDR2 is YYREEE (reference sequence). Variable domain in full (rest from reference TRBV5-4 and TRBJ2-5): ETGVTQSPTHLIKTRGQQVTLRCSSQSGHNTVSWYQQALGQGPQFIFQYYREEENGRGNFPPRFSGLQFPNYSSELNVNALELDDSALYLCASSSPGTSKETQYFGPGTRLLVL.

This chain joins TRBV4-3 and TRBJ1-1; possible D gene TRBD1, 6 bases. Trimming left V 3 bases short and J 2 bases short, with 13 bases between. Germline lookup yields CDR1 LGHNA and CDR2 YSLEER. The CDR3 consists of 15 residues. Written as DNA, the CDR3 is TGCGCCAGCAGCCAGGGAGGGGGGGATAACACTGAAGCTTTCTTT. It specifies CASSQGGGDNTEAFF.

The chain recombines TRBV27 with TRBJ2-3; 8 bases align to TRBD1. After removal of 6 bases from V and 3 bases from J, the junction contained 8 bases not matched to a gene. The CDR3 extends over 15 amino acids. Germline V gene sequence: CDR1 MNHEY, CDR2 SMNVEV (reference sequence). The CDR3 bases are TGTGCCAGCAGACCCTGGACAGGGCTGACAGATACGCAGTATTTT. It specifies CASRPWTGLTDTQYF.

This chain links TRBV4-1 with TRBJ2-1, with D possibly TRBD2 on 6 matching bases. V was shortened by 0 bases and J by 2 bases, with 11 bases between the two germline ends. The V gene's germline CDR1 is MGHRA and CDR2 YSYEKL. This CDR3 contains 16 residues. The DNA for the CDR3 is TGCGCCAGCAGCCAAGATTCGGGAGCACCCTACAATGAGCAGTTCTTC. This sequence encodes CASSQDSGAPYNEQFF.

The V gene is TRBV7-6, the J gene TRBJ2-7, with TRBD2 identical over 9 bases. The junction had 3 bases not matched to a gene; V was cut back by 0 bases and J by 3 bases. The CDR3 extends over 15 amino acids. The germline V gene has CDR1 SGHVS and CDR2 FNYEAQ. CDR3 coding DNA: TGTGCCAGCAGCTTAGCGGCGGGAGGGAGCTACGAGCAGTACTTC. It is translated as CASSLAAGGSYEQYF.

CDR3 DNA sequence: TGTGCCAGCAGTCCCGGGACAGGCGACTATGGCTACACCTTC. It translates to CASSPGTGDYGYTF. The rearrangement joins TRBV2 to TRBJ1-2; 8 bases map to TRBD1. This CDR3 contains 14 residues. Germline lookup yields CDR1 SNHLY and CDR2 FYNNEI. J gave up 3 bases and V 5 bases, and 5 bases lay outside the gene matches.

The V call is TRBV30, the J call TRBJ2-6; D may be TRBD2 (5 bases). Trimming pared 8 bases from V and 2 bases from J, leaving 13 bases between. The germline V gene has CDR1 GTSNPN and CDR2 SVGIG (reference sequence). The CDR3 is 14 amino acids. CDR3 loop: CARFSGAGANVLTF. The CDR3 DNA reads as TGTGCCCGGTTCAGCGGTGCTGGGGCCAACGTCCTGACTTTC.

This clone was seen a handful of times. V and J are TRBV5-1 and TRBJ2-1, with D hard to call. Trimming took off 0 bases at V and 8 bases at J, with 12 bases between the two ends. This CDR3 spans 14 amino acids. Germline assignment: CDR1 SGHRS and CDR2 YFSETQ. The CDR3 DNA sequence: TGCGCCAGCAGCTTGGATTTGGGCTGGGATGAGCAGTTCTTC. Protein: CASSLDLGWDEQFF.

The chain has TRBV18 and TRBJ2-1, with 10 bases identical to TRBD2. V shed 4 bases and J 4 bases; nucleotides not matched to a gene: 7. The CDR3 consists of 16 residues. The germline CDR1 and CDR2 sequences are KGHSH and LQKENI. CDR3: CASSQRSSGGYNEQFF. In DNA, the CDR3 is TGTGCCAGCTCACAGAGGTCTAGCGGGGGATACAATGAGCAGTTCTTC.

This clone was counted a few times. The chain has TRBV15 and TRBJ2-2; TRBD2 matches 13 bases. Germline CDR1 and CDR2: LNHNV and YYDKDF (reference sequence). This CDR3 region has 19 residues. V gave up 3 bases and J gave up 6 bases; unmatched junction bases: 13. The CDR3 here is CATSRESTGLAGEPGELFF. The CDR3 nucleotides read TGTGCCACCAGCAGGGAATCTACCGGACTAGCGGGAGAGCCCGGGGAGCTGTTTTTT.

This chain joins TRBV19 and TRBJ2-2, with TRBD1 matching 9 bases. The V and J ends lost 9 bases and 2 bases, in that order; junction bases with no gene match: 7. The CDR3 has 15 amino acids. CDR1 is LNHDA, CDR2 SQIVND, per germline (reference sequence). The CDR3 loop reads CASPTGQGNTGELFF. As DNA, the CDR3 is TGTGCCAGCCCCACGGGACAGGGCAACACCGGGGAGCTGTTTTTT. The full variable domain, its missing parts supplied by reference TRBV19 and TRBJ2-2, is DGGITQSPKYLFRKEGQNVTLSCEQNLNHDAMYWYRQDPGQGLRLIYYSQIVNDFQKGDIAEGYSVSREKKESFPLTVTSAQKNPTAFYLCASPTGQGNTGELFFGEGSRLTVL.

This clone came up a few times. The gene calls are TRBV18 and TRBJ2-3; TRBD1 might be the D (5 bases). The length of the CDR3 is 14 residues. V shed 3 bases and J shed 4 bases, with 11 bases lying between them. Germline V CDR1 and CDR2: KGHSH, LQKENI. CDR3: CASSPTVNPDTQYF. As DNA, the CDR3 is TGTGCCAGCTCACCGACAGTCAATCCAGATACGCAGTATTTT. The variable domain in full, completed from reference TRBV18 and TRBJ2-3, reads NAGVMQNPRHLVRRRGQEARLRCSPMKGHSHVYWYRQLPEEGLKFMVYLQKENIIDESGMPKERFSAEFPKEGPSILRIQQVVRGDSAAYFCASSPTVNPDTQYFGPGTRLTVL.

This clone has just one count. The chain combines TRBV19 with TRBJ2-1, with D possibly matching TRBD1 (5 bases). Looked up from germline, CDR1 is LNHDA and CDR2 is SQIVND (reference sequence). The CDR3 totals 15 residues. Trimming pared 5 bases from V and 3 bases from J, leaving 14 bases between. The CDR3 protein is CASSLQVTIYNEQFF. In DNA form, the CDR3 reads TGTGCCAGTAGTCTACAGGTGACCATCTACAATGAGCAGTTCTTC. The full variable domain, in which reference TRBV19 and TRBJ2-1 provide the parts outside the CDR3, is DGGITQSPKYLFRKEGQNVTLSCEQNLNHDAMYWYRQDPGQGLRLIYYSQIVNDFQKGDIAEGYSVSREKKESFPLTVTSAQKNPTAFYLCASSLQVTIYNEQFFGPGTRLTVL.

This rearrangement joins TRBV6-1 to TRBJ2-1, with TRBD2 matching over 8 bases. Germline V gene data show CDR1 as MNHNS and CDR2 as SASEGT. CDR3 length: 15 amino acids. V lost 6 bases to trimming and J lost 8 bases; unmatched junction nucleotides: 12. CDR3 region: CASRFSGAPYDEQFF. The CDR3 region has the DNA TGTGCCAGCAGGTTTAGCGGGGCGCCTTACGATGAGCAGTTCTTC.

This chain links TRBV6-1 with TRBJ1-5; tentative D call: TRBD1 (6 bases). The CDR3 extends over 12 amino acids. Trimming took off 3 bases at V and 6 bases at J, with 6 bases between the two ends. Germline CDR1 MNHNS, CDR2 SASEGT. CDR3 DNA: TGTGCCAGCAGTGACAGGGGTCAGCCCCAGCATTTT. Its translation is CASSDRGQPQHF.

This clone was seen ten or more times. The CDR3: CASSASSGNQPQHF. The CDR3, as DNA: TGTGCCAGCAGTGCGTCGAGTGGCAATCAGCCCCAGCATTTT. J is TRBJ1-5 and V is TRBV2; no firm D call. The ends were cut back, 4 bases at V and 2 bases at J, with 9 bases in the middle. The CDR3 length is 14 residues. Germline CDR1 is SNHLY and CDR2 is FYNNEI.

V gene TRBV7-2 combines with J gene TRBJ2-7; 12 positions agree with TRBD2. CDR1 is SGHTA, CDR2 FQGNSA, per germline. J lost 2 bases, V lost 5 bases, and 4 bases had no gene match. CDR3 length: 15 residues. CDR3 sequence (DNA): TGTGCCAGCAGCCCTAGCGGGAGGGGAACCTACGAGCAGTACTTC. Translating gives CASSPSGRGTYEQYF.

The rearrangement joins TRBV6-1 to TRBJ2-7; a possible D gene is TRBD1 (5 bases). Trimming took 1 base from V and 5 from J, leaving 15 bases between them. Per germline, CDR1 MNHNS and CDR2 SASEGT. The CDR3 sequence is 15 residues long. In nucleotides, the CDR3 is TGTGCCAGCAGTGAAGTAAGCAGGGTAGGGAACGAGCAGTACTTC. This gives the protein CASSEVSRVGNEQYF.